These T cell receptor beta chains were read from a single sample in a study of CD8 T cells in ankylosing spondylitis. TCRdb independently ran MiXCR on the 5' RACE reads; one entry per CDR3 protein. The sample has hundreds of thousands of distinct CDR3 sequences; about 24% are singletons. Specimen: blood, either unsorted or a sorted T cell fraction (not recorded which). The receptors come from a male donor with ankylosing spondylitis. The CDR3 runs from the conserved cysteine through the conserved F or W. The D gene is left open where the match is weak. The listing skips clone size in some rows; elsewhere it reads once, few, many or a size class.

cdr3_length: 14; j_call: TRBJ2-2; clone_size: -; v_call: TRBV5-1; d_call: -; cdr3_aa: CASSPLSEPGELFF; cdr3_nt: TGCGCCAGCAGCCCACTTAGCGAGCCCGGGGAGCTGTTTTTT
cdr3_length: 12; j_call: TRBJ1-1; clone_size: -; v_call: TRBV11-2; d_call: TRBD1; cdr3_aa: CASSHGTGEAFF; cdr3_nt: TGTGCCAGCAGCCACGGGACAGGGGAAGCTTTCTTT
cdr3_length: 15; j_call: TRBJ2-2; clone_size: -; v_call: TRBV5-1; d_call: -; cdr3_aa: CASSLTASGTGELFF; cdr3_nt: TGCGCCAGCAGCTTGACGGCATCGGGGACCGGGGAGCTGTTTTTT
cdr3_length: 15; j_call: TRBJ1-1; clone_size: -; v_call: TRBV20-1; d_call: TRBD1; cdr3_aa: CSARRQGVRTTEAFF; cdr3_nt: TGCAGTGCTAGGAGGCAGGGGGTTAGAACCACTGAAGCTTTCTTT
cdr3_length: 17; j_call: TRBJ2-2; clone_size: few; v_call: TRBV6-5; d_call: TRBD1; cdr3_aa: CASSYSYRGSGTGELFF; cdr3_nt: TGTGCCAGCAGTTACTCATACAGGGGATCAGGCACCGGGGAGCTGTTTTTT
cdr3_length: 13; j_call: TRBJ1-2; clone_size: few; v_call: TRBV20-1; d_call: -; cdr3_aa: CSARPTGLGGYTF; cdr3_nt: TGCAGTGCTAGGCCTACAGGGTTGGGAGGCTACACCTTC
cdr3_length: 13; j_call: TRBJ2-3; clone_size: -; v_call: TRBV10-3; d_call: -; cdr3_aa: CAISLAGTDTQYF; cdr3_nt: TGTGCCATCAGTTTAGCGGGCACAGATACGCAGTATTTT
cdr3_length: 11; j_call: TRBJ2-7; clone_size: few; v_call: TRBV3-1; d_call: -; cdr3_aa: CASRGSYEQYF; cdr3_nt: TGTGCCAGCAGAGGTAGCTACGAGCAGTACTTC
cdr3_length: 16; j_call: TRBJ2-3; clone_size: many; v_call: TRBV5-6; d_call: TRBD2; cdr3_aa: CASSLALAGVIDTQYF; cdr3_nt: TGTGCCAGCAGCTTGGCCCTAGCGGGAGTGATAGATACGCAGTATTTT
cdr3_length: 14; j_call: TRBJ1-2; clone_size: -; v_call: TRBV20-1; d_call: -; cdr3_aa: CSARMGADRDGYTF; cdr3_nt: TGCAGTGCTAGGATGGGTGCGGACCGCGATGGCTACACCTTC
cdr3_length: 13; j_call: TRBJ1-4; clone_size: few; v_call: TRBV28; d_call: -; cdr3_aa: CASSLSRGEKLFF; cdr3_nt: TGTGCCAGCAGTTTAAGCCGGGGTGAAAAACTGTTTTTT
cdr3_length: 14; j_call: TRBJ2-5; clone_size: -; v_call: TRBV5-5; d_call: TRBD1; cdr3_aa: CASSPGQGSQTQYF; cdr3_nt: TGTGCCAGCAGCCCGGGACAGGGGTCCCAGACCCAGTACTTC
cdr3_length: 14; j_call: TRBJ2-1; clone_size: -; v_call: TRBV14; d_call: TRBD2; cdr3_aa: CASSQRDYYNEQFF; cdr3_nt: TGTGCCAGCAGCCAAAGGGACTACTACAATGAGCAGTTCTTC
cdr3_length: 15; j_call: TRBJ2-1; clone_size: few; v_call: TRBV5-1; d_call: -; cdr3_aa: CASSPDSPLLNEQFF; cdr3_nt: TGCGCCAGCAGCCCTGACTCCCCCCTCCTCAATGAGCAGTTCTTC
cdr3_length: 15; j_call: TRBJ2-2; clone_size: -; v_call: TRBV10-3; d_call: -; cdr3_aa: CAISEIAVDTGELFF; cdr3_nt: TGTGCCATCAGTGAGATCGCGGTCGACACCGGGGAGCTGTTTTTT
cdr3_length: 13; j_call: TRBJ1-1; clone_size: -; v_call: TRBV12-3/TRBV12-4; d_call: -; cdr3_aa: CASSFGGPTEAFF; cdr3_nt: TGTGCCAGCAGTTTTGGGGGACCCACTGAAGCTTTCTTT
cdr3_length: 17; j_call: TRBJ1-6; clone_size: many; v_call: TRBV24-1; d_call: -; cdr3_aa: CATTSRGNSSYNSPLHF; cdr3_nt: TGTGCCACCACCTCGAGAGGGAACAGCTCCTATAATTCACCCCTCCACTTT
cdr3_length: 14; j_call: TRBJ2-3; clone_size: few; v_call: TRBV29-1; d_call: -; cdr3_aa: CSVDQEGGVDTQYF; cdr3_nt: TGCAGCGTTGATCAGGAGGGAGGCGTAGATACGCAGTATTTT
cdr3_length: 18; j_call: TRBJ2-7; clone_size: few; v_call: TRBV5-1; d_call: TRBD2; cdr3_aa: CASSLGGTSLRGTYEQYF; cdr3_nt: TGCGCCAGCAGCTTGGGGGGGACTAGCCTCAGGGGGACCTACGAGCAGTACTTC
cdr3_length: 14; j_call: TRBJ1-1; clone_size: few; v_call: TRBV5-1; d_call: -; cdr3_aa: CASAGKSVDTEAFF; cdr3_nt: TGCGCCAGCGCTGGAAAATCGGTGGACACTGAAGCTTTCTTT
cdr3_length: 14; j_call: TRBJ1-3; clone_size: -; v_call: TRBV27; d_call: -; cdr3_aa: CASSRMGSGNTIYF; cdr3_nt: TGTGCCAGCAGTCGGATGGGCTCTGGAAACACCATATATTTT
cdr3_length: 17; j_call: TRBJ2-3; clone_size: -; v_call: TRBV12-3/TRBV12-4; d_call: -; cdr3_aa: CASSLAQVGGGADTQYF; cdr3_nt: TGTGCCAGCAGTTTAGCCCAGGTTGGGGGAGGAGCAGATACGCAGTATTTT